The 17 T cell receptor beta chains given below trace back to one sample, sequenced in a study of cytomegalovirus exposure and HLA in healthy donors. PCR was performed using 60 Vbeta and 13 Jbeta primers. The table came from immunoSEQ multiplex PCR; TCRdb's copy has only in-frame clones and leaves some out. The sample shows about 160,000 clones, 80% of them seen only once. The sample was PBMCs. These receptor sequences come from a male donor in good health and CMV-seropositive.

The J gene is TRBJ2-1, the V gene TRBV4-1, with D perhaps TRBD2 (6 bases). The V and J ends lost 3 bases and 2 bases respectively, with 8 bases between them. CDR1 is MGHRA and CDR2 is YSYEKL in the germline V gene. The CDR3 contains 14 residues. The CDR3 here is CASSHGGPYNEQFF. The CDR3 DNA reads as TGCGCCAGCAGCCACGGGGGTCCCTACAATGAGCAGTTCTTC.

This clone was observed once. J is TRBJ1-2 and V is TRBV11-3; TRBD1 matches 7 bases. This CDR3 comprises 13 residues. Germline loops: CDR1 SGHNT, CDR2 YENEEA. The J segment lost 8 bases and the V segment lost 1 base, leaving 4 bases of the junction unmatched. The CDR3 spells CASSLVQGVGYTF. In DNA, the CDR3 is TGTGCCAGCAGCTTAGTGCAGGGGGTCGGCTACACCTTC.

The genes are TRBV19 and TRBJ2-2; D may be TRBD2 (5 bases). Per the germline V gene, CDR1 is LNHDA and CDR2 is SQIVND (reference sequence). The CDR3 has 15 amino acids. V was trimmed by 7 bases and J by 1 base, leaving 13 bases between them. CDR3 DNA sequence: TGTGCCAGTAATAATAAGCGGTTGAACACCGGGGAGCTGTTTTTT. It is translated as CASNNKRLNTGELFF.

J is TRBJ1-1 and V is TRBV11-3, with unresolved D. CDR1 and CDR2 from the germline V gene are SGHNT and YENEEA. Trimming cost V 5 bases and J 3 bases, with 10 bases left between them. CDR3 length equals 13 residues. CDR3 coding DNA: TGTGCCAGCAGCCCCGGTGTGGACACTGAAGCTTTCTTT. Its translation is CASSPGVDTEAFF.

Comment on this clone: One junction end does not reproduce the germline sequence, and a read error may be involved. The chain links TRBV7-9 to TRBJ1-1; TRBD1 matches at 7 bases. Germline CDR1 is SEHNR and CDR2 is FQNEAQ (reference sequence). The CDR3 length is 16 residues. The CDR3 nucleotides are TGTTCCAGCAGCTTAGCGCCCTGGACAGGGAACACTGAAGCTTTCTTT. It yields the protein CSSSLAPWTGNTEAFF.

This rearrangement joins TRBV30 to TRBJ2-4, with 8 nucleotides matching TRBD2. Germline lookup yields CDR1 GTSNPN and CDR2 SVGIG (reference sequence). This CDR3 comprises 15 residues. Losses at the gene ends were 0 bases for V and 6 bases for J; bases not matched to a gene: 7. The CDR3 bases are TGTGCCTGGAGTGTATTGGCGGGAGGTGGAAACATTCAGTACTTC. Residues: CAWSVLAGGGNIQYF.

The chain couples TRBV14 to TRBJ2-1; weak D call: TRBD2 (5 bases). V was trimmed by 0 bases and J by 6 bases, leaving 15 bases between them. This CDR3 is built from 16 residues. Germline-derived CDR1 and CDR2 are SGHDN and FVKESK. DNA of the CDR3: TGTGCCAGCAGCCAAGAATCCGGGATCGATCTCAATGAGCAGTTCTTC. This gives the protein CASSQESGIDLNEQFF.

This clone was detected only a few times. The chain links TRBV18 to TRBJ1-6; 7 bases align to TRBD1. The CDR3 runs 17 residues. With V trimmed by 4 bases and J by 0 bases, 6 bases remained unmatched. The germline V gene encodes CDR1 KGHSH and CDR2 LQKENI. CDR3 loop: CASSLDRPSSYNSPLHF. The CDR3 DNA is TGTGCCAGCTCACTGGACAGGCCGAGCTCCTATAATTCACCCCTCCACTTT.

The chain joins TRBV7-3 to TRBJ2-6, with D unclear. The germline V gene has CDR1 SGHTA and CDR2 FQGTGA. The CDR3 totals 15 residues. V lost 5 bases, J lost 4 bases, and 12 bases lay in between. The CDR3 nucleotides read TGTGCCAGCAGCCGTAGACATTCAGGGGCCAACGTCCTGACTTTC. Its protein product is CASSRRHSGANVLTF.

The chain employs TRBV5-1 and TRBJ1-4; no definite D call. Per the germline V gene, CDR1 is SGHRS and CDR2 is YFSETQ. The CDR3 is 14 amino acids. The V end lost 4 bases, the J end lost 5 bases, and 12 bases lay between the germline ends. This CDR3 reads CASSPRTENEKLFF. The CDR3 nucleotides are TGCGCCAGCAGCCCGAGGACTGAGAATGAAAAACTGTTTTTT.

There are a few counts of this clone. This chain uses TRBV6-6 with TRBJ1-5, with TRBD1 matching 11 bases. Germline V CDR1 and CDR2: MNHNY, SVGAGI (reference sequence). This CDR3 has 15 residues. The V segment lost 4 bases and the J segment 5 bases; nucleotides outside the gene matches: 4. The CDR3 spells CASSWRTGGDQPQHF. CDR3 bases: TGTGCCAGCAGTTGGAGGACAGGGGGCGATCAGCCCCAGCATTTT.

The rearrangement joins TRBV19 to TRBJ1-5; a possible D gene is TRBD1 (5 bases). Trimming took off 5 bases at V and 4 bases at J, with 12 bases between the two ends. The V gene's germline CDR1 is LNHDA and CDR2 SQIVND (reference sequence). The CDR3 runs to 14 residues. Written as DNA, the CDR3 is TGTGCCAGTAGTCCCATGGGGCCTAATCAGCCCCAGCATTTT. Translation: CASSPMGPNQPQHF.

V usage is TRBV4-3 and J usage is TRBJ2-1; 8 bases fit TRBD2. CDR3 length: 15 residues. Unmatched junction bases numbered 7, after V lost 0 bases and J lost 9 bases. Germline CDR1 is LGHNA and CDR2 is YSLEER. CDR3 sequence reads: CASSQDKREYTEQFF. For the CDR3, the DNA is TGCGCCAGCAGCCAAGATAAGCGGGAGTATACTGAGCAGTTCTTC.

The chain carries TRBV6-1 and TRBJ1-2; D remains unclear. The V end was cut by 6 bases, the J end by 2 bases, with 16 bases between. The CDR3 spans 15 residues. From germline, CDR1 is MNHNS and CDR2 SASEGT. Here the CDR3 reads CASRRELGDNYGYTF. For the CDR3, the DNA is TGTGCCAGCAGGAGAGAGTTGGGCGACAACTATGGCTACACCTTC.

The chain is built from TRBV27 and TRBJ2-7, with 12 bases fitting TRBD2. Germline V gene lookup returns CDR1 MNHEY and CDR2 SMNVEV (reference sequence). V shed 9 bases, J shed 0 bases, and the junction held 15 bases outside the gene matches. The CDR3 is 18 residues long. As DNA, the CDR3 is TGTGCCAGTACCCTTCGGTTACTAGCGGGAGGTCCCTCCTACGAGCAGTACTTC. This encodes CASTLRLLAGGPSYEQYF.

The rearrangement links TRBV2 to TRBJ2-3; 7 nucleotides match TRBD2. After removal of 8 bases from V and 6 bases from J, the junction contained 11 bases not matched to a gene. The CDR3 length is 14 residues. Per germline, CDR1 SNHLY and CDR2 FYNNEI. In DNA, the CDR3 is TGTGCCAGCCTGGGGGGGAGGGCCAGGGATACGCAGTATTTT. It encodes CASLGGRARDTQYF.

The J gene is TRBJ1-4, the V gene TRBV11-2, with 7 bases that match TRBD1. The CDR3 is made up of 13 amino acids. The junction had 7 bases not matched to a gene; V was cut back by 5 bases and J by 10 bases. CDR1 SGHAT and CDR2 FQNNGV come from the germline V gene. In DNA form, the CDR3 reads TGTGCCAGCAGCCAAGCAGGGGGAAGAAAACTGTTTTTT. Translation gives CASSQAGGRKLFF.